This T cell receptor beta chain was identified during a study of regulatory T cells in long-lasting Graves disease. Study background: Graves' patients (newly diagnosed) had been on antithyroid drugs under 3 months.

This clonotype was seen ten or more times. Germline CDR1 and CDR2: SGDLS and YYNGEE. This CDR3 has 14 amino acids. Trimming at V came to 4 bases and at J to 5 bases, leaving 6 bases not matched to a gene. Building of the TCR beta libraries involved iRepertoire HTBI primers and Arm-PCR of CDR3 regions. As processed by the authors: Across all samples, more than 60 TRBV segments and more than 11 TRBJ segments were identified. TCRdb reprocessed the multiplex PCR reads with MiXCR, giving one entry per CDR3 protein. TCRdb, rather than the study authors, made the V and J calls. The sample yields around 480,000 distinct CDR3 sequences, around 15% seen once. This sample's time point: newly diagnosed GD, antithyroid drugs for less than 3 months. Following extraction of RNA from PBMCs, that RNA was used to make the TCR library. Patients all came to the study from an endocrinology department in Xi'an, China. These records were also assigned to another study, of T cells in Graves' hyperthyroidism and ophthalmopathy. That paper states: Most expanded thyroid clonotypes above 0.001 recurred in blood.

The chain couples TRBV9 to TRBJ2-7; 10 nucleotides line up with TRBD2. The source material was peripheral blood mononuclear cells (PBMCs), sampled at new diagnosis, from a patient treated with antithyroid drugs. This TCR came from a man aged 35-49 years with Graves disease. CDR3 coding DNA: TGTGCCAGCAGCTACTCCGGGACTAGCGACGAGCAGTACTTC. Translated, it gives CASSYSGTSDEQYF.